One TCR beta chain is described in this entry. Its antigen remains unknown. The protocol was immunoSEQ multiplex PCR, while the TCRdb copy is restricted to in-frame clones and leaves out a portion. The sample comprises around 10,000 clones, around nine tenths of which are singletons, and over 9.5% rests with the top ten. The time point here: approximately 10-day in vitro stimulation with candidate neoantigen peptide 3. All patients were mismatch repair deficient, assessed by either PCR or immunohistochemistry. A roughly ten-day in vitro culture was run per each of seven reactive peptides. Clone fold changes were calculated against an identical culture without peptide. The data belong to a study of PD-1 blockade in mismatch repair-deficient tumors. Germline values: CDR1 SGHRS, CDR2 YFSETQ. The CDR3 sequence is 15 residues long. Trimming took 2 bases from V and 7 from J, leaving 13 bases between them.

General study results and limits: Rapid post-treatment expansion, then contraction, generally preceding radiologic response, marked tumor-resident clones.

The gene calls are TRBV5-1 and TRBJ1-6; D perhaps matches TRBD1 (5 bases). The specimen was cells cultured in vitro, collected from a patient treated with pembrolizumab. The receptor was isolated from an adult with mismatch repair-deficient cancer. Here the CDR3 reads CASSFIQGGNSPLHF. The CDR3 DNA reads as TGCGCCAGCAGCTTTATCCAGGGAGGAAATTCACCCCTCCACTTT.